Listed below are T cell receptor beta chains from one sample, sequenced in a study of Graves' ophthalmopathy and Graves' hyperthyroidism. Each CDR3 protein is one row after TCRdb ran MiXCR on the multiplex PCR reads. The sample records more than 1,000,000 distinct CDR3 sequences, 35% to 45% being singletons. The sample consisted of peripheral blood or thyroid tissue (not recorded which). The receptors were gathered from an adult man with Graves' hyperthyroidism. CDR3s include the opening cysteine and the closing phenylalanine or tryptophan.

j_call cdr3_length v_call cdr3_aa
TRBJ2-7 13 TRBV7-2 CASSRSGTGEQYF
TRBJ2-2 14 TRBV5-4 CASSLISRTGELFF
TRBJ1-5 13 TRBV20-1 CSAGTTPYQPQHF
TRBJ2-5 16 TRBV10-2 CASSEPSGGYQETQYF
TRBJ2-2 16 TRBV9 CASSVGPLGGSGELFF
TRBJ2-7 13 TRBV4-3 CASSHETGGPQYF
TRBJ1-1 15 TRBV29-1 CSVVGQGVLFTEAFF
TRBJ1-5 12 TRBV7-2 CASSLRMEPQHF
TRBJ1-6 17 TRBV7-9 CASSSPGRQEGVSPLHF
TRBJ1-1 13 TRBV7-9 CASSLKRYTEAFF
TRBJ2-7 13 TRBV5-1 CASSGTGAYEQYF
TRBJ1-1 13 TRBV12-3/TRBV12-4 CASRTGTGTEAFF
TRBJ1-2 16 TRBV29-1 CSVEDSSPTGTYGYTF
TRBJ2-7 15 TRBV9 CASSPGPRLAYEQYF
TRBJ2-2 13 TRBV7-3 CASSLLSDGELFF
TRBJ1-6 13 TRBV7-9 CASSFPGRSPLHF
TRBJ2-7 15 TRBV12-3/TRBV12-4 CASSLSDRGSHEQYF
TRBJ2-7 15 TRBV20-1 CSARGLAGGNYEQYF
TRBJ2-7 13 TRBV5-1 CASSLGGRSEQYF
TRBJ2-7 13 TRBV19 CASSIEQAYEQYF
TRBJ2-1 15 TRBV9 CASSLSSGARNEQFF
TRBJ2-2 13 TRBV5-1 CASSYQTNGELFF
TRBJ1-1 15 TRBV20-1 CSARDSRQRNTEAFF
TRBJ2-7 13 TRBV9 CASSPPGQGEQYF
TRBJ2-5 16 TRBV10-3 CASSPSSWGIAETQYF
TRBJ2-2 16 TRBV7-6 CASSTRPSGDTGELFF
TRBJ1-5 14 TRBV15 CATSRGGQGETQHF
TRBJ1-2 15 TRBV2 CASSEDLQGDYGYTF
TRBJ2-7 12 TRBV29-1 CSVRPQGHEQYF
TRBJ2-7 14 TRBV5-1 CASSLLRGDGEQYF
TRBJ2-2 15 TRBV12-3/TRBV12-4 CASSYFSSGTGELFF
TRBJ1-6 17 TRBV20-1 CSARVRDRSSNNSPLHF
TRBJ1-1 15 TRBV6-6 CASSPPGGDNTEAFF
TRBJ1-4 14 TRBV7-2 CASSLRGAGEKLFF
TRBJ2-7 14 TRBV25-1 CASSQAGVDYEQYF
TRBJ2-5 15 TRBV7-9 CASMVRQQTGETQYF
TRBJ1-6 14 TRBV7-2 CASSLRDSQRSLHF
TRBJ1-2 17 TRBV29-1 CSVGGGQGARANYGYTF
TRBJ1-1 11 TRBV5-1 CASSSTTEAFF
TRBJ1-2 13 TRBV15 CATSRVGGRGYTF
TRBJ1-3 13 TRBV15 CATSRVQGNTIYF
TRBJ1-6 16 TRBV25-1 CASRGVGQGVNSPLHF
TRBJ2-5 14 TRBV29-1 CNVEDLDREETQYF
TRBJ2-5 16 TRBV13 CASSTSGQWQQETQYF
TRBJ1-1 11 TRBV24-1 CATSTGNEAFF
TRBJ2-7 15 TRBV11-2 CASSPRRGKIYEQYF
TRBJ1-2 15 TRBV19 CASRTPTAGGLGYTF
TRBJ1-1 12 TRBV10-3 CATTGSGTEAFF
TRBJ2-7 13 TRBV18 CASSPFSEREQYF
TRBJ1-1 13 TRBV11-3 CASSLKGVTEAFF
TRBJ1-4 14 TRBV7-2 CASSLHGPNEKLFF
TRBJ1-2 14 TRBV7-2 CASATQGFQVGYTF
TRBJ2-5 18 TRBV5-5 CASSLNPYRERGKETQYF
TRBJ2-7 13 TRBV10-3 CAIRPDNSYEQYF